This T cell receptor beta chain was sequenced during a study of CD8 T cells in ankylosing spondylitis. The V and J ends lost 4 bases and 13 bases, in that order; junction bases with no gene match: 10. The CDR3 totals 14 residues. Looked up from germline, CDR1 is DFQATT and CDR2 is SNEGSKA (reference sequence). Researchers built TCR beta libraries using quantitative 5'-RACE with molecular barcodes. TCRdb reprocessed the 5' RACE reads with MiXCR, giving one entry per CDR3 protein. The repertoire consists of around 250,000 distinct CDR3 sequences, with about 30% occurring once and the leading ten covering 3.5% to 4.5%. The table lists this clonotype with a few counts.

The specimen sequenced was blood, either unsorted or a sorted T cell fraction (not recorded which). The receptor comes from a male donor with ankylosing spondylitis or in good health (not recorded which). The V call is TRBV20-1, the J call TRBJ2-1; TRBD2 agrees at 13 bases. CDR3 loop: CSATVPGLAGSQFF. The DNA for the CDR3 is TGCAGTGCTACCGTCCCGGGACTAGCGGGGAGTCAGTTCTTC.